The 20 T cell receptor beta chains below all came from one sample that was sequenced in a study of T cell responses to AZD1222 COVID-19 vaccine. Using immunoSEQ multiplex PCR, the repertoire was profiled, and TCRdb retains in-frame clones only, with some absent. The table shows approximately 140,000 clones, with roughly 88% occurring only once. This sample comprised peripheral blood, obtained on day 0 of AZD1222 vaccination. These TCRs come from an adult in good health.

This chain joins TRBV19 and TRBJ2-5, with 8 bases that match TRBD1. Trimming took 5 bases from V and 5 from J; bases not matched to a gene: 13. The CDR3 contains 16 residues. In germline, CDR1 is LNHDA, CDR2 SQIVND (reference sequence). CDR3 sequence reads: CASSRAAMTGEETQYF. CDR3 coding DNA: TGTGCCAGTAGTCGGGCGGCTATGACAGGGGAGGAGACCCAGTACTTC.

The DNA for the CDR3 is TGTGCCAGCATAGGAAGCGCCCATGAGCAGTTCTTC. It is translated as CASIGSAHEQFF. The gene calls are TRBV28 and TRBJ2-1; D gene ambiguous. The CDR3 is 12 residues long. From germline, CDR1 is MDHEN and CDR2 SYDVKM. Trimming removed 7 bases from V and 8 bases from J, with 12 bases in between.

The chain carries TRBV2 and TRBJ1-1, with D possibly TRBD1 on 5 matching bases. CDR1 is SNHLY, CDR2 FYNNEI, per germline. Trimming removed 4 bases from V and 3 bases from J, with 9 bases in between. There are 13 residues in the CDR3. The CDR3 DNA is TGTGCCAGCAGTGGGGGGGGTTACACTGAAGCTTTCTTT. Translated, it gives CASSGGGYTEAFF.

CDR3 DNA: TGTGCCAGCAGCCCCGGGACAGGTCGCGGGGAGCAGTACTTC. Translation gives CASSPGTGRGEQYF. J is TRBJ2-7 and V is TRBV7-8; 8 positions agree with TRBD1. Germline V CDR1 and CDR2: SGHVS, FQNEAQ. CDR3 size: 14 residues. V gave up 5 bases and J gave up 7 bases; unmatched junction bases: 10.

J is TRBJ1-2 and V is TRBV11-2; weak D call: TRBD1 (5 bases). CDR3 size: 17 residues. The V gene's germline CDR1 is SGHAT and CDR2 FQNNGV. V was trimmed by 5 bases and J by 5 bases, leaving 24 bases between them. The CDR3 coding sequence is TGTGCCAGCAGCCCTGGGGGAGGGAGGGGAGGCGGTTATGGCTACACCTTC. It specifies CASSPGGGRGGGYGYTF.

This clone was seen just once. The chain uses TRBV5-5 and TRBJ2-5; D gene ambiguous. The CDR3 runs to 15 residues. CDR1 and CDR2 from the germline V gene are SGHKS and YYEKEE (reference sequence). The germline V and J ends were trimmed by 2 bases and 3 bases, with 14 bases remaining between them. The CDR3: CASSLGPNTKETQYF. The CDR3 nucleotides read TGTGCCAGCAGCTTAGGTCCAAATACCAAAGAGACCCAGTACTTC.

This chain links TRBV30 with TRBJ1-5; the D gene is possibly TRBD1 (5 bases). Germline lookup yields CDR1 GTSNPN and CDR2 SVGIG (reference sequence). The CDR3 covers 13 residues. Between the trimmed V and J ends, which lost 2 bases and 4 bases, there was a span of 9 bases. The CDR3 DNA is TGTGCCTGGAGTCCCAGGGATAATCAGCCCCAGCATTTT. It yields the protein CAWSPRDNQPQHF.

This chain joins TRBV2 and TRBJ2-7; either TRBD1 or TRBD2 may fit D (5 bases each). The V gene's germline CDR1 is SNHLY and CDR2 FYNNEI. The CDR3 has 15 residues. V lost 4 bases, J lost 5 bases, and 18 bases lay in between. The CDR3 loop reads CASSVELGTGNEQYF. CDR3 coding DNA: TGTGCCAGCAGTGTAGAGCTTGGGACGGGGAACGAGCAGTACTTC.

The rearrangement uses TRBV3-1 (or the pseudogene TRBV3-2) and TRBJ2-1; 7 nucleotides align to TRBD1. From germline, CDR1 is LGHDT and CDR2 YNNKEL (reference sequence). The length of the CDR3 is 17 residues. V lost 4 bases to trimming and J lost 8 bases; unmatched junction nucleotides: 17. CDR3 sequence: CASSPRQGTIPTDEQFF. CDR3 in DNA: TGTGCCAGCAGCCCGCGACAGGGAACGATCCCGACGGATGAGCAGTTCTTC.

This chain connects TRBV10-2 to TRBJ1-1, with 8 bases aligning to TRBD1. Germline V gene lookup returns CDR1 WSHSY and CDR2 SAAADI. The V gene end was trimmed by 1 base and the J gene end by 4 bases; junction bases not matched to a gene: 5. The CDR3 covers 15 residues. This CDR3 reads CASSEWQGASTEAFF. CDR3 DNA: TGCGCCAGCAGTGAGTGGCAGGGGGCGAGCACTGAAGCTTTCTTT.

This clone showed up just a few times. CDR3 amino acids: CASSRDTYEKLFF. CDR3 sequence (DNA): TGTGCCAGCAGCAGAGATACCTATGAAAAACTGTTTTTT. The chain employs TRBV6-1 and TRBJ1-4; D remains ambiguous. V lost 6 bases and J 6 bases, leaving 11 bases between the germline ends. CDR1 and CDR2 from the germline V gene are MNHNS and SASEGT. There are 13 residues in the CDR3.

The chain uses TRBV5-4 and TRBJ2-1, with TRBD1 as a possible D gene (7 bases). The CDR3 is made up of 15 amino acids. The V gene lost 3 bases and the J gene lost 5 bases, with 15 bases spanning the gap. Germline CDR1 is SGHNT and CDR2 is YYREEE (reference sequence). For the CDR3, the DNA is TGTGCCAGCAGCTGGGGGAGGCAGGGGGACAATGAGCAGTTCTTC. It codes for CASSWGRQGDNEQFF.

This clone came up once. The chain combines TRBV18 with TRBJ2-7, with D uncertain. The CDR3 covers 13 residues. V was pared by 0 bases and J by 5 bases, with 8 bases between. The germline V gene encodes CDR1 KGHSH and CDR2 LQKENI. CDR3 sequence: CASSPPSKDEQYF. The CDR3, as DNA: TGTGCCAGCTCACCACCGTCCAAGGACGAGCAGTACTTC.

The chain joins TRBV27 to TRBJ1-6; tentatively, D is TRBD1 (5 bases). Per the germline V gene, CDR1 is MNHEY and CDR2 is SMNVEV (reference sequence). The germline V and J ends were trimmed by 6 bases and 6 bases, with 24 bases remaining between them. The CDR3 is made up of 18 amino acids. The CDR3 region has the DNA TGTGCCAGCAGCCCGGTACTGGATTGGGGGTGGAGTAATTCACCCCTCCACTTT. It yields the protein CASSPVLDWGWSNSPLHF.

The chain links TRBV14 to TRBJ2-6; D gene unclear. Trimming shortened V by 4 bases and J by 3 bases, and 7 bases separated the two germline ends. Germline V gives CDR1 SGHDN, CDR2 FVKESK. The CDR3 length is 14 residues. CDR3 residues: CASSLIGGANVLTF. For the CDR3, the DNA is TGTGCCAGCAGCCTAATAGGTGGGGCCAACGTCCTGACTTTC.

The chain recombines TRBV6-1 with TRBJ2-3; TRBD2 aligns across 7 bases. The CDR3 totals 14 residues. Looked up from germline, CDR1 is MNHNS and CDR2 is SASEGT. J was trimmed by 3 bases and V by 7 bases; bases with no gene match: 7. The CDR3 sequence is CASKVGGETDTQYF. The CDR3 DNA is TGTGCCAGCAAAGTGGGGGGGGAAACAGATACGCAGTATTTT.

The chain recombines TRBV5-1 with TRBJ2-1; D might be TRBD2 (5 bases). CDR1 and CDR2 from the germline V gene are SGHRS and YFSETQ. The CDR3 has 15 amino acids. V dropped 4 bases and J dropped 1 base, with 12 bases sitting between them. CDR3 nucleotide sequence: TGCGCCAGCAGCCTCCTCGGGGATTCCTACAATGAGCAGTTCTTC. It yields the protein CASSLLGDSYNEQFF.

The rearrangement links TRBV20-1 to TRBJ2-7, with 8 positions matching TRBD2. V lost 3 bases, J lost 0 bases, and 4 bases stayed unmatched. The CDR3 contains 14 residues. Germline V gene lookup returns CDR1 DFQATT and CDR2 SNEGSKA (reference sequence). The CDR3 is CSASLAGPSYEQYF. CDR3 coding DNA: TGCAGTGCTAGTTTAGCGGGACCCTCCTACGAGCAGTACTTC.

The gene calls are TRBV9 and TRBJ1-1; 7 positions match TRBD1. The J segment lost 4 bases and the V segment lost 0 bases, leaving 27 bases of the junction unmatched. The CDR3 is made up of 22 amino acids. Germline loops: CDR1 SGDLS, CDR2 YYNGEE. CDR3: CASSVVYWDREAFPSPGTEAFF. The CDR3 nucleotides read TGTGCCAGCAGCGTAGTCTATTGGGACAGAGAAGCCTTTCCCTCTCCTGGCACTGAAGCTTTCTTT.

Points on this clone: This sample includes further DNA sequences coding for the same CDR3. V and J are TRBV18 and TRBJ1-2, with 8 bases that match TRBD1. Germline values: CDR1 KGHSH, CDR2 LQKENI. The CDR3 consists of 14 residues. Trimming removed 5 bases from V and 3 bases from J; junction bases left unmatched: 5. The chain's CDR3 is CASSSGQGDYGYTF. CDR3 DNA: TGTGCCAGCTCATCAGGACAGGGAGACTATGGCTACACCTTC.